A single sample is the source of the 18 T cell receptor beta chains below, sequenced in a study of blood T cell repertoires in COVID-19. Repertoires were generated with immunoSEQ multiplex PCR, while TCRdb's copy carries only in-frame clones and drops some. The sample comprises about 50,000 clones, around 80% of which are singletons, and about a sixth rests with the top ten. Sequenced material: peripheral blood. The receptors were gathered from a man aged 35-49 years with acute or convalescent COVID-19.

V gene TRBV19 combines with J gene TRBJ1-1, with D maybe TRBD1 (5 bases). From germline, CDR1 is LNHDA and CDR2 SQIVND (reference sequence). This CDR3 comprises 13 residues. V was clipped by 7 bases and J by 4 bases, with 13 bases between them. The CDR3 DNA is TGTGCCAGTACCCCCAGGGCAGGCACTGAAGCTTTCTTT. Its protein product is CASTPRAGTEAFF.

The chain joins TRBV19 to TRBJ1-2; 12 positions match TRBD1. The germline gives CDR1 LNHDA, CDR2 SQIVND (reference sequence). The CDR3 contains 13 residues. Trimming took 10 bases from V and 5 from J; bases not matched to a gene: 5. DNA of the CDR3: TGTGCCACCCGGGACAGGGGGCCGTATGGCTACACCTTC. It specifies CATRDRGPYGYTF.

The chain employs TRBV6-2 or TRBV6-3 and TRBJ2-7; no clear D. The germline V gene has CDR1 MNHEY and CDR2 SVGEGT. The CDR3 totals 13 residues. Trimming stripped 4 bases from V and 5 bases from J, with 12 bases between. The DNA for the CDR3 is TGTGCCAGCAGTTTCCTAGTTCACCACGAGCAGTACTTC. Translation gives CASSFLVHHEQYF.

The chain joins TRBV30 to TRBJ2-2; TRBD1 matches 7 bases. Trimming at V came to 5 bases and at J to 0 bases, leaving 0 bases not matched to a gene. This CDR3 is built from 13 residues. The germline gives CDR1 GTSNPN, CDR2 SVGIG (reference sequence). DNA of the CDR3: TGTGCCTGGGACAGGGCGAACACCGGGGAGCTGTTTTTT. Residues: CAWDRANTGELFF. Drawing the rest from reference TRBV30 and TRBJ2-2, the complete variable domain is SQTIHQWPATLVQPVGSPLSLECTVEGTSNPNLYWYRQAAGRGLQLLFYSVGIGQISSEVPQNLSASRPQDRQFILSSKKLLLSDSGFYLCAWDRANTGELFFGEGSRLTVL.

CDR3 in amino acids: CASSPLREPPHEQYF. The CDR3 region has the DNA TGTGCCAGCAGTCCTTTACGGGAGCCGCCCCACGAGCAGTACTTC. This chain links TRBV27 with TRBJ2-7; TRBD2 might be the D (6 bases). This CDR3 contains 15 residues. V lost 5 bases and J lost 5, with 19 bases in between. CDR1 is MNHEY and CDR2 is SMNVEV in the germline V gene (reference sequence).

In DNA, the CDR3 is TGTGCCAGCAGTTACTCCGGGGGGAGCGGCTACGAGCAGTACTTC. Protein sequence: CASSYSGGSGYEQYF. The chain uses TRBV6-5 and TRBJ2-7; 7 bases map to TRBD2. The CDR3 length is 15 residues. The germline gives CDR1 MNHEY, CDR2 SVGAGI. The V segment lost 0 bases and the J segment 3 bases; nucleotides outside the gene matches: 5.

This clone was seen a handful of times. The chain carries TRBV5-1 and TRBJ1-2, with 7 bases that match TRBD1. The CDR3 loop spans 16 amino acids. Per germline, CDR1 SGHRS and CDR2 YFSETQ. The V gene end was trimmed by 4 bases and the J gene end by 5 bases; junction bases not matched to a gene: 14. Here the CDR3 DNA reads TGCGCCAGCAGCCCCGGGGACAGCCCCGGTTTATATGGCTACACCTTC. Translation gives CASSPGDSPGLYGYTF.

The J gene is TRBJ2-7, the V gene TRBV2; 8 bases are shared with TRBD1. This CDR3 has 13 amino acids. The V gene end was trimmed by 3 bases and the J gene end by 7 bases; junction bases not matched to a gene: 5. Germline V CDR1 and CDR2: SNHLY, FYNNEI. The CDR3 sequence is CASSEDRAGEQYF. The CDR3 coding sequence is TGTGCCAGCAGTGAGGACAGGGCGGGTGAGCAGTACTTC.

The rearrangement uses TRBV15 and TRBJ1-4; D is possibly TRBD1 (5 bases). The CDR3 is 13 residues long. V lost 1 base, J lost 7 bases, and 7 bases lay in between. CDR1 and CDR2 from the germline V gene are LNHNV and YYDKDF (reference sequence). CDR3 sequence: CATSRGQIEKLFF. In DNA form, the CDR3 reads TGTGCCACCAGCAGAGGACAGATTGAAAAACTGTTTTTT. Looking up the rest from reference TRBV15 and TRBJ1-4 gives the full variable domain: DAMVIQNPRYQVTQFGKPVTLSCSQTLNHNVMYWYQQKSSQAPKLLFHYYDKDFNNEADTPDNFQSRRPNTSFCFLDIRSPGLGDTAMYLCATSRGQIEKLFFGSGTQLSVL.

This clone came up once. CDR3 in DNA: TGTGCCAGCTTGACTAGCGGGGGGCCCGACAATGAGCAGTTCTTC. Encoded protein: CASLTSGGPDNEQFF. The chain recombines TRBV18 with TRBJ2-1, with TRBD2 matching 13 bases. Losses at the gene ends were 7 bases for V and 5 bases for J; bases not matched to a gene: 5. Germline loops: CDR1 KGHSH, CDR2 LQKENI. This CDR3 spans 15 amino acids.

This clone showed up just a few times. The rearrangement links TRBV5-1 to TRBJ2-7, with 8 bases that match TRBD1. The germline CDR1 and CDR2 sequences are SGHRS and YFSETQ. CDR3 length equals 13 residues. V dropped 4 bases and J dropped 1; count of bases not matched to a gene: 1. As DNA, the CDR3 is TGCGCCAGCAGCCAGGGGGCTTCCTACGAGCAGTACTTC. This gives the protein CASSQGASYEQYF.

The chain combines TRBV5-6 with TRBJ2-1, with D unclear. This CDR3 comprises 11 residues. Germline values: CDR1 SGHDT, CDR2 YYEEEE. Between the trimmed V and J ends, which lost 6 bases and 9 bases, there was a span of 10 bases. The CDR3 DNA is TGTGCCAGCATTTCAAGCCGTGAGCAGTTCTTC. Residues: CASISSREQFF.

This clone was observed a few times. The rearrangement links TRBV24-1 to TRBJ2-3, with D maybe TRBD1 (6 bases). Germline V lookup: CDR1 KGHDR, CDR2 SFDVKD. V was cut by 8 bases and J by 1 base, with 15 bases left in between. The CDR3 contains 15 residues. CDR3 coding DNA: TGTGCCACCACATCAGGGGCTGGGGGCACAGATACGCAGTATTTT. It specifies CATTSGAGGTDTQYF.

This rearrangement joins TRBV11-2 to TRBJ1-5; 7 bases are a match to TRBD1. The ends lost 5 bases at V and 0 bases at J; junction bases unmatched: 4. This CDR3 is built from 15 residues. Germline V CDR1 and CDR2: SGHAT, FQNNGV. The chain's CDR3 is CASSRDSYSNQPQHF. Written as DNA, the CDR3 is TGTGCCAGCAGCCGGGACAGCTATAGCAATCAGCCCCAGCATTTT. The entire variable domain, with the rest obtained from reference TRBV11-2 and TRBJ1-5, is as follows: EAGVAQSPRYKIIEKRQSVAFWCNPISGHATLYWYQQILGQGPKLLIQFQNNGVVDDSQLPKDRFSAERLKGVDSTLKIQPAKLEDSAVYLCASSRDSYSNQPQHFGDGTRLSIL.

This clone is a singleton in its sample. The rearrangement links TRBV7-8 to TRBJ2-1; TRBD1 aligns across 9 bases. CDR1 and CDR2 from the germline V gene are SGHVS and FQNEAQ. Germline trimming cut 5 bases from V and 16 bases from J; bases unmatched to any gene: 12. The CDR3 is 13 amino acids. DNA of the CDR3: TGTGCCAGCAGCCCGACCCGACAGGGGGGCATCTTCTTC. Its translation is CASSPTRQGGIFF.

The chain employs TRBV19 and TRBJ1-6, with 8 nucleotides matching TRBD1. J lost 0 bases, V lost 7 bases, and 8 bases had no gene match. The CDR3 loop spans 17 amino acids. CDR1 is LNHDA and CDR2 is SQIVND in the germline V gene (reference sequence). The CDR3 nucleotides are TGTGCCAGTACTCCGGACAGGGTCTTCTCCTATAATTCACCCCTCCACTTT. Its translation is CASTPDRVFSYNSPLHF.

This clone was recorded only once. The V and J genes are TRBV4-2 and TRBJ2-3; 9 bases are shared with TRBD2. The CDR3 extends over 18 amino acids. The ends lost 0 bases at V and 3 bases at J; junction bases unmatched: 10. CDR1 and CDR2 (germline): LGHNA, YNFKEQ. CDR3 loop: CASSQEKGGGGATDTQYF. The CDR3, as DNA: TGTGCCAGCAGCCAAGAAAAAGGAGGCGGGGGGGCAACAGATACGCAGTATTTT.

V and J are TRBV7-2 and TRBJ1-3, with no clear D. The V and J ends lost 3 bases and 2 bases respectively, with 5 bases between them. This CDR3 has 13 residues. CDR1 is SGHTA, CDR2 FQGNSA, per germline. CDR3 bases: TGTGCCAGCAGCTTCGGGGCTGGAAACACCATATATTTT. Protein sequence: CASSFGAGNTIYF.